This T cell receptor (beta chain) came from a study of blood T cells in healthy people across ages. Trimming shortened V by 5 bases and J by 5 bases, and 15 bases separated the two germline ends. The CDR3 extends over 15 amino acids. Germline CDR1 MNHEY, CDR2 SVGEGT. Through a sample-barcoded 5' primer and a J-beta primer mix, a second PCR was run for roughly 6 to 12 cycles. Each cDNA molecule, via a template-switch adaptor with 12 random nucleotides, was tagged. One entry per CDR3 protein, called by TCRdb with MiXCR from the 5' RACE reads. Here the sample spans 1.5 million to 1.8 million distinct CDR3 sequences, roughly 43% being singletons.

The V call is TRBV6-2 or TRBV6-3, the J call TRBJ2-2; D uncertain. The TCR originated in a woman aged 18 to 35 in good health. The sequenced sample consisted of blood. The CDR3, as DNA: TGTGCCAGCAGTAGCAGCTCTGAAAAAACCGGGGAGCTGTTTTTT. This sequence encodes CASSSSSEKTGELFF.